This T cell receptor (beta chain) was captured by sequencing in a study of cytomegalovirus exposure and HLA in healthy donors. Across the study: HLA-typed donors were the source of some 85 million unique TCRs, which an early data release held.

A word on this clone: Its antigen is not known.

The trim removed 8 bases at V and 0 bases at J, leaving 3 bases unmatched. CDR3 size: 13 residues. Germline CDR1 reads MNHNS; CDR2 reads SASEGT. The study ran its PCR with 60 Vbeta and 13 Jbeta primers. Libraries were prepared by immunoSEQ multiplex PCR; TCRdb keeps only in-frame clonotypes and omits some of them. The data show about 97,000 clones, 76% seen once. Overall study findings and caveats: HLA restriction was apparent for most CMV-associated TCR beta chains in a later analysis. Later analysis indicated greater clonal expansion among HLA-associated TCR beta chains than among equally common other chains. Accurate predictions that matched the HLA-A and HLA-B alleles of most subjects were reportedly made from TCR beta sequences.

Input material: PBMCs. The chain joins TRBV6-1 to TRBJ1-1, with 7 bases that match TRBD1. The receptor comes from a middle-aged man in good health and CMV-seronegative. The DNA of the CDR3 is TGTGCCAGCGGGGGACAGCTGAACACTGAAGCTTTCTTT. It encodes CASGGQLNTEAFF.